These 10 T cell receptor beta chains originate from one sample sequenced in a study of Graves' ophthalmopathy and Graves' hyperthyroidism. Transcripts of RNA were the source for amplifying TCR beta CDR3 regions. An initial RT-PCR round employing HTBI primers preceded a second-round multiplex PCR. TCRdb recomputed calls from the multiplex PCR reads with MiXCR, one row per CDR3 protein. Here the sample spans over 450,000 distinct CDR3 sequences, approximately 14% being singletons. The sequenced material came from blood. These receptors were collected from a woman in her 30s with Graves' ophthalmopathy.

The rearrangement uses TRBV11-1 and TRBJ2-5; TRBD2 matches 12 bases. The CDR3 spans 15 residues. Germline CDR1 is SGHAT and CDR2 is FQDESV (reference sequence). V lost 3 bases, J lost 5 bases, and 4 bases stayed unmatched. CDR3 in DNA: TGTGCCAGCAGCTTTCTGACTAGCGGGAGTGAGACCCAGTACTTC. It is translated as CASSFLTSGSETQYF.

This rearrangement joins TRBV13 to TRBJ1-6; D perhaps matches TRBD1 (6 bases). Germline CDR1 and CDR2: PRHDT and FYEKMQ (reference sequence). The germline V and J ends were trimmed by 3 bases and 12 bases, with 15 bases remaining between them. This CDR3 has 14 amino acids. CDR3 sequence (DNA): TGTGCCAGCAGCTTCCGGGACAAGTCGGAACCCCTCCACTTT. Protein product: CASSFRDKSEPLHF.

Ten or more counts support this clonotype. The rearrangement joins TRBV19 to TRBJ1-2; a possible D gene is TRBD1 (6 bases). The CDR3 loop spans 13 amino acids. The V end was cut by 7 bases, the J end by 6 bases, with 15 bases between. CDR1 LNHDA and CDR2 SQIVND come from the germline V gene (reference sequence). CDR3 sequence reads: CASTKGTLHGYTF. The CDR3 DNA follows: TGTGCCAGTACCAAAGGGACACTTCATGGCTACACCTTC.

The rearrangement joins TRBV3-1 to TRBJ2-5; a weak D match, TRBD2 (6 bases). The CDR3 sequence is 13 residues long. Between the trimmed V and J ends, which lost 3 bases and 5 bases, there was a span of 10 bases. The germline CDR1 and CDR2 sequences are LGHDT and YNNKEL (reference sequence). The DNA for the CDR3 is TGTGCCAGCAGCCAGCGGGGTTACGAGACCCAGTACTTC. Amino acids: CASSQRGYETQYF.

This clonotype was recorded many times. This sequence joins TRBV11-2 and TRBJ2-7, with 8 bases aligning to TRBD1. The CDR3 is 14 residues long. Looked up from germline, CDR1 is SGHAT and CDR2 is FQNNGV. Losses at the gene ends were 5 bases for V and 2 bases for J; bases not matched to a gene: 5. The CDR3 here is CASSRGTGPYEQYF. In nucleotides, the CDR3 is TGTGCCAGCAGCCGCGGGACAGGTCCCTACGAGCAGTACTTC. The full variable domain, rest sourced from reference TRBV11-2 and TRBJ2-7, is EAGVAQSPRYKIIEKRQSVAFWCNPISGHATLYWYQQILGQGPKLLIQFQNNGVVDDSQLPKDRFSAERLKGVDSTLKIQPAKLEDSAVYLCASSRGTGPYEQYFGPGTRLTVT.

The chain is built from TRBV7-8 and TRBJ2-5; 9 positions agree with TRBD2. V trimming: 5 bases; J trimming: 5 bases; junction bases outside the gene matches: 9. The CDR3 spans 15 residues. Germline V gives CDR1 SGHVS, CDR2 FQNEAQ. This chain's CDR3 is CASSRSSGDGETQYF. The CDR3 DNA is TGTGCCAGCAGCCGGTCTAGCGGGGATGGGGAGACCCAGTACTTC.

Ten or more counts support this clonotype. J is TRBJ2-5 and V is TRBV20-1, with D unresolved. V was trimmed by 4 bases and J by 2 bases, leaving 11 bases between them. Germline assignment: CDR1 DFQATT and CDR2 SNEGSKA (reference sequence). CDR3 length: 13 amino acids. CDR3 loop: CSATALDQETQYF. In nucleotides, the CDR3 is TGCAGTGCTACCGCTCTAGATCAAGAGACCCAGTACTTC.

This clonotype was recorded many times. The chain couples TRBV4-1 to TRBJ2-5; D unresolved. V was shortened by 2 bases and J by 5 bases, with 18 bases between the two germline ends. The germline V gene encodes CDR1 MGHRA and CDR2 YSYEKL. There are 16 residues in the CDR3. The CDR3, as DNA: TGCGCCAGCAGCCAAAACCCGGGCAACCTCTTGGAGACCCAGTACTTC. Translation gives CASSQNPGNLLETQYF.

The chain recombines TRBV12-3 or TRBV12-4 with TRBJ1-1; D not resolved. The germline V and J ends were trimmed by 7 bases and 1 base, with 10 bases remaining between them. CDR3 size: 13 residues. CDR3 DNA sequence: TGTGCCAGCAATTGGGCCACGAACACTGAAGCTTTCTTT. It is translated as CASNWATNTEAFF.

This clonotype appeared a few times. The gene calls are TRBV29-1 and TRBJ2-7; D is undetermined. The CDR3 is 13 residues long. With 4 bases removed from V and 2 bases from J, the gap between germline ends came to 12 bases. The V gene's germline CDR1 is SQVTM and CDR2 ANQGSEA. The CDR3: CSVVASDPYEQYF. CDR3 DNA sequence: TGCAGCGTTGTAGCCAGCGACCCCTACGAGCAGTACTTC.